The 26 T cell receptor beta chains given below trace back to one sample, sequenced in a study of identical twins (TCRdb year 2016). The library relied on 5' RACE. The run used an Illumina HiSeq 2000. TCRdb applied fastp at Q25 and MiXCR to the public reads, then kept only in-frame beta chains. Each record represents a unique CDR3 protein, reported with the most common genes and DNA among its rows. The sample has around 220,000 distinct CDR3 sequences on record, about 14% of them singletons. The top ten constitute around 9% of the sample. Sample: memory (CD45RO+) T cells sorted from blood. The cell subset or site label, as the study defines it: CD45RO+ enriched T cells. The receptors come from a woman between 18 and 29 years old in good health.

About this clonotype itself: A much more abundant neighbour one base away suggests this may be a read error. This chain links TRBV29-1 with TRBJ2-1; D is undetermined. CDR3 length: 14 residues. CDR1 and CDR2 (germline): SQVTM, ANQGSEA. Trimming cost V 7 bases and J 2 bases, with 15 bases left between them. The CDR3 region is CSAVRRSPYNEQFF. The DNA for the CDR3 is TGCAGCGCCGTCCGACGTTCCCCCTACAATGAGCAGTTCTTC.

In its sample, this clonotype was seen a few times. This CDR3 is CASSLLLLLELTGNTIYF. The CDR3 DNA follows: TGTGCCAGCAGTTTACTACTCCTTCTTGAGTTGACTGGAAACACCATATATTTT. This chain links TRBV12-3 or TRBV12-4 with TRBJ1-3; no reliable D call. The CDR3 consists of 18 residues. Trimming took 2 bases from V and 2 from J, leaving 19 bases between them.

V usage is TRBV20-1 and J usage is TRBJ1-1; no clear D gene. The CDR3 totals 16 residues. Looked up from germline, CDR1 is DFQATT and CDR2 is SNEGSKA (reference sequence). V was clipped by 0 bases and J by 0 bases, with 14 bases between them. CDR3: CSARDRARALNTEAFF. In nucleotides, the CDR3 is TGCAGTGCTAGAGATCGAGCCCGGGCCCTGAACACTGAAGCTTTCTTT.

This clonotype was counted between two and nine times. The J gene is TRBJ2-1, the V gene TRBV6-5; TRBD2 matches at 8 bases. Germline V gene lookup returns CDR1 MNHEY and CDR2 SVGAGI. CDR3 length: 16 residues. V lost 1 base, J lost 7 bases, and 9 bases stayed unmatched. The CDR3 DNA is TGTGCCAGCAGTTACTTGGGGACTAGTAAGGGGAATGAGCAGTTCTTC. Translation: CASSYLGTSKGNEQFF.

The V and J genes are TRBV9 and TRBJ2-1; D might be TRBD2 (7 bases). Trimming removed 4 bases at V and 3 bases at J, with 23 bases between. CDR1 and CDR2 from the germline V gene are SGDLS and YYNGEE. This CDR3 spans 18 amino acids. The CDR3 DNA follows: TGTGCCAGCAGCAAGAGGGGGGACGAGCGGGGTTACTACAATGAGCAGTTCTTC. This sequence encodes CASSKRGDERGYYNEQFF.

Many counts were recorded for this clonotype. This chain connects TRBV14 to TRBJ1-6, with 7 bases that match TRBD1. Germline V gene lookup returns CDR1 SGHDN and CDR2 FVKESK. This CDR3 is 17 amino acids long. J gave up 8 bases and V 4 bases, and 14 bases lay outside the gene matches. The DNA for the CDR3 is TGTGCCAGCAGCCTGCGGCACCCGGGACAGAGAGATTCACCCCTCCACTTT. It is translated as CASSLRHPGQRDSPLHF.

The sample holds a few counts of this clonotype. The CDR3 loop reads CASSLTSGGNTDTQYF. The CDR3 DNA is TGTGCCAGCAGCTTGACTAGCGGGGGCAACACAGATACGCAGTATTTT. The V gene is TRBV7-8, the J gene TRBJ2-3; 12 bases match TRBD2. The V gene end was trimmed by 3 bases and the J gene end by 2 bases; junction bases not matched to a gene: 3. Germline CDR1 SGHVS, CDR2 FQNEAQ. The CDR3 length is 16 residues.

This clonotype has more than one count but fewer than ten. The chain uses TRBV11-1 and TRBJ2-3; 9 bases are a match to TRBD2. The ends lost 5 bases at V and 4 bases at J; junction bases unmatched: 19. Germline values: CDR1 SGHAT, CDR2 FQDESV (reference sequence). The CDR3 is 19 amino acids. The CDR3: CASSPGLAHPPTSSDTQYF. The CDR3 region has the DNA TGTGCCAGCAGCCCGGGACTAGCCCATCCCCCTACATCGTCAGATACGCAGTATTTT.

This clonotype was detected a few times. The V gene is TRBV3-1, the J gene TRBJ1-1; a possible D gene is TRBD1 (6 bases). Germline lookup yields CDR1 LGHDT and CDR2 YNNKEL (reference sequence). Trimming took off 7 bases at V and 7 bases at J, with 16 bases between the two ends. CDR3 length: 13 residues. CDR3 sequence: CASTPTGGIEAFF. CDR3 in DNA: TGTGCCAGCACCCCTACCGGGGGCATTGAAGCTTTCTTT.

The V gene is TRBV7-6, the J gene TRBJ1-1, with D hard to call. The germline V and J ends were trimmed by 5 bases and 3 bases, with 10 bases remaining between them. CDR1 and CDR2 (germline): SGHVS, FNYEAQ. This CDR3 contains 13 residues. The CDR3 sequence is CASSVFRDTEAFF. The CDR3 region has the DNA TGTGCCAGCAGCGTATTCCGTGACACTGAAGCTTTCTTT.

The table lists this clonotype with a few counts. The chain joins TRBV7-2 to TRBJ2-7, with D maybe TRBD1 (6 bases). The CDR3 consists of 16 residues. Germline V lookup: CDR1 SGHTA, CDR2 FQGNSA. V was trimmed by 5 bases and J by 0 bases, leaving 17 bases between them. For the CDR3, the DNA is TGTGCCAGCAGCCTCCGCAGGGGACGGATCTCCTACGAGCAGTACTTC. Protein product: CASSLRRGRISYEQYF.

This clonotype occurred a few times. The rearrangement links TRBV10-3 to TRBJ1-2; D gene ambiguous. The V gene's germline CDR1 is ENHRY and CDR2 SYGVKD. With 7 bases removed from V and 5 bases from J, the gap between germline ends came to 11 bases. The CDR3 runs 12 residues. The chain's CDR3 is CAIKAEGYGYTF. The CDR3 DNA reads TGTGCCATCAAAGCGGAAGGATATGGCTACACCTTC.

The rearrangement joins TRBV3-1 to TRBJ1-2, with 8 bases matching TRBD1. The CDR3 length is 14 residues. Germline V lookup: CDR1 LGHDT, CDR2 YNNKEL (reference sequence). After removal of 3 bases from V and 4 bases from J, the junction contained 4 bases not matched to a gene. The chain's CDR3 is CASSHRGLGYGYTF. CDR3 sequence (DNA): TGTGCCAGCAGCCACAGGGGGCTGGGCTATGGCTACACCTTC.

V usage is TRBV11-2 and J usage is TRBJ2-3; possible D gene TRBD2, 6 bases. Germline V gene sequence: CDR1 SGHAT, CDR2 FQNNGV. V lost 5 bases, J lost 0 bases, and 12 bases lay in between. The length of the CDR3 is 15 residues. The CDR3 sequence is CASSPSGFSTDTQYF. In DNA, the CDR3 is TGTGCCAGCAGCCCGAGCGGGTTTAGCACAGATACGCAGTATTTT.

This clonotype was detected only a few times. The chain employs TRBV6-5 and TRBJ2-1; no clear D gene. This CDR3 contains 11 residues. Germline V lookup: CDR1 MNHEY, CDR2 SVGAGI. With 7 bases removed from V and 3 bases from J, the gap between germline ends came to 4 bases. The CDR3 spells CASIGYNEQFF. DNA of the CDR3: TGTGCCAGCATAGGCTACAATGAGCAGTTCTTC.

There are a few counts of this clonotype. This chain connects TRBV27 to TRBJ2-2; a possible D gene is TRBD2 (5 bases). Germline values: CDR1 MNHEY, CDR2 SMNVEV (reference sequence). The CDR3 is 14 residues long. Trimming took 2 bases from V and 4 from J, leaving 8 bases between them. CDR3 nucleotides: TGTGCCAGCAGTTTAACTGCGGGCACCGGGGAGCTGTTTTTT. It specifies CASSLTAGTGELFF.

For the CDR3, the DNA is TGCAGTGCTAGAGTCCACACCTACGAGCAGTACTTC. Its protein product is CSARVHTYEQYF. The chain carries TRBV20-1 and TRBJ2-7; D gene ambiguous. V was pared by 1 base and J by 2 bases, with 6 bases between. The CDR3 consists of 12 residues. Germline lookup yields CDR1 DFQATT and CDR2 SNEGSKA (reference sequence).

The rearrangement links TRBV24-1 to TRBJ2-7, with a tentative D call TRBD1 (5 bases). V lost 9 bases, J lost 0 bases, and 20 bases lay in between. In germline, CDR1 is KGHDR, CDR2 SFDVKD. The CDR3 has 16 amino acids. For the CDR3, the DNA is TGTGCCACCGGAAAATTACAGGAACGATCCTCCTACGAGCAGTACTTC. Protein: CATGKLQERSSYEQYF.

This clonotype was detected many times. The rearrangement uses TRBV14 and TRBJ2-2; D possibly corresponds to TRBD1 (7 bases). This CDR3 has 18 residues. CDR1 and CDR2 from the germline V gene are SGHDN and FVKESK. V lost 2 bases and J 3 bases, leaving 19 bases between the germline ends. The CDR3: CASSQFLGRGEYTGELFF. CDR3 DNA: TGTGCCAGCAGCCAATTCCTCGGCAGGGGGGAATACACCGGGGAGCTGTTTTTT.

This clonotype has at least ten counts. The chain carries TRBV20-1 and TRBJ1-1, with unresolved D. CDR3 length: 14 amino acids. Germline loops: CDR1 DFQATT, CDR2 SNEGSKA (reference sequence). V was clipped by 6 bases and J by 6 bases, with 20 bases between them. DNA for the CDR3: TGCAGTGCCCTCACCGGGAACCTAGCCGCTGAAGCTTTCTTT. It yields the protein CSALTGNLAAEAFF.

The chain has TRBV9 and TRBJ1-5; D gene ambiguous. Per germline, CDR1 SGDLS and CDR2 YYNGEE. The V and J ends lost 9 bases and 13 bases respectively, with 8 bases between them. This CDR3 has 8 amino acids. In DNA form, the CDR3 reads TGTGCCATCCTCGTACAGCATTTT. This encodes CAILVQHF.

This clonotype was seen at least ten times. V is TRBV12-3 or TRBV12-4 and J is TRBJ1-5; D call uncertain. Trimming removed 6 bases from V and 0 bases from J, with 9 bases in between. The CDR3 extends over 14 amino acids. CDR3: CASSRRISNQPQHF. CDR3 DNA: TGTGCCAGCAGCCGCAGGATTAGCAATCAGCCCCAGCATTTT.

This clonotype occurred many times. The chain joins TRBV7-9 to TRBJ1-4; D unclear. CDR3 size: 15 residues. CDR1 SEHNR and CDR2 FQNEAQ come from the germline V gene (reference sequence). Trimming removed 1 base at V and 4 bases at J, with 10 bases between. The CDR3 loop reads CASSLVVGINEKLFF. As DNA, the CDR3 is TGTGCCAGCAGCTTAGTGGTCGGGATTAATGAAAAACTGTTTTTT.

This clonotype has just a few counts. The chain combines TRBV7-3 with TRBJ2-1; possibly TRBD1 or TRBD2 for D (5 bases each). V was trimmed by 2 bases and J by 2 bases, leaving 10 bases between them. Germline assignment: CDR1 SGHTA and CDR2 FQGTGA. The CDR3 loop spans 15 amino acids. The CDR3 nucleotides are TGTGCCAGCAGCTTAGAGGGGTCCACCTACAATGAGCAGTTCTTC. Translating gives CASSLEGSTYNEQFF.

There are a few counts of this clonotype. This sequence joins TRBV6-2 or TRBV6-3 and TRBJ2-2, with D maybe TRBD1 (6 bases). Germline CDR1 and CDR2: MNHEY and SVGEGT. CDR3 length: 14 amino acids. V was pared by 5 bases and J by 4 bases, with 11 bases between. The CDR3 DNA reads TGTGCCAGCAGTCCAACAGGGTTCACCGGGGAGCTGTTTTTT. Translated: CASSPTGFTGELFF.

The sample holds many counts of this clonotype. The V call is TRBV5-1, the J call TRBJ2-1; 8 bases agree with TRBD2. Germline V CDR1 and CDR2: SGHRS, YFSETQ. The CDR3 totals 16 residues. V was clipped by 3 bases and J by 3 bases; unmatched bases: 8. The CDR3 DNA reads TGCGCCAGCAGCTCTCTAGCGGGCGATTACTACAATGAGCAGTTCTTC. Translated, it gives CASSSLAGDYYNEQFF.